This T cell receptor beta chain was profiled in a study of T cells in Graves' hyperthyroidism and ophthalmopathy. General study results and limits: Most clonotypes that expanded in the thyroid above 0.001 also showed up in blood.

This CDR3 contains 14 residues. From germline, CDR1 is MDHEN and CDR2 SYDVKM. V lost 2 bases and J 4 bases, leaving 11 bases between the germline ends. This clonotype was recorded many times. Its specificity is not known. Stable disease denoted Graves' hyperthyroidism without ophthalmopathy progression within 18 months. The study excluded patients with uncontrolled infection, other autoimmune disease, pregnancy or lactation. Around 10 ml fresh peripheral blood yielded the PBMCs. TCR beta CDR3 regions were amplified from RNA transcripts. TCR CDR3 underwent first-round RT-PCR with the HTBI primer set. TCRdb analysed the multiplex PCR reads with MiXCR anew, one entry per CDR3 protein. This sample has 350,000 to 500,000 distinct CDR3 sequences, with around 15% found just once.

This clonotype was obtained from a woman aged 18-35 years with Graves' hyperthyroidism. The sequencing input was blood. The rearrangement uses TRBV28 and TRBJ1-1; D is ambiguous. CDR3 bases: TGTGCCAGCAGTTTAACCCTCTTGGGCACTGAAGCTTTCTTT. Its protein is CASSLTLLGTEAFF.